The entry below describes one TCR beta chain. The antigen remains undetermined. A read error may explain this, as a much larger clone is one base away. This CDR3 is 15 amino acids long. Germline CDR1 is MNHEY and CDR2 is SVGAGI. These data originate in a study of tumor-infiltrating lymphocytes in primary liver carcinoma. Overall study context: Surgical resection served as treatment for the primary liver carcinoma of these patients. Each of the samples returned roughly 3.65 to 7.5 million productive TCRbeta reads (a yield similar across tissue types). Study-wide points: Top-250-clone fractions were significantly higher in tumors than in blood (p = 0.039). The overlap of tumor-adjacent and tumor-blood pairs was smaller than that of tumor region pairs.

Both blood RNA, taken from unsorted whole blood, and germline DNA were extracted. From roughly 0.5 ug total RNA, TCR beta cDNA was generated with a primer in the constant region. Libraries covering TCR beta were generated through three nested multiplex PCR rounds (using a slightly modified ARM-PCR). The first two PCR rounds, approximately 10 cycles each, used TRBV1-TRBV30 forward primers and a C-beta reverse primer. One entry per CDR3 protein, called by TCRdb with MiXCR from the multiplex PCR reads. The sample records 300,000 to 400,000 distinct CDR3 sequences, approximately 65% being singletons. This clonotype originated in a man aged 35-49 years with primary liver carcinoma and hepatitis B virus infection. The genes are TRBV6-5 and TRBJ2-7, with D uncertain. The sample comprised peripheral blood. CDR3 sequence (DNA): TGTGCCAGCACTTACTCGAATAGCTACTCCTACGAGCAGTACTTC. Its protein product is CASTYSNSYSYEQYF.